This TCR beta chain was observed in a study of shared T cell receptors in the human thymus. Clones were sequenced by immunoSEQ multiplex PCR, and TCRdb holds only the in-frame ones, with some missing. The sample has 65,000 to 70,000 clones; roughly 95% are singletons. J lost 2 bases, V lost 0 bases, and 8 bases had no gene match. CDR1 is SGHKS and CDR2 is YYEKEE in the germline V gene (reference sequence). CDR3 length equals 17 residues. This receptor was obtained from a human donor. The genes are TRBV5-5 and TRBJ2-3, with 8 positions matching TRBD2. Input material: thymocytes. For the CDR3, the DNA is TGTGCCAGCAGCTTGGCGGGGCGGGGGGATCTCACAGATACGCAGTATTTT. Translated, it gives CASSLAGRGDLTDTQYF. Filled out from reference TRBV5-5 and TRBJ2-3, the complete variable domain reads DAGVTQSPTHLIKTRGQQVTLRCSPISGHKSVSWYQQVLGQGPQFIFQYYEKEERGRGNFPDRFSARQFPNYSSELNVNALLLGDSALYLCASSLAGRGDLTDTQYFGPGTRLTVL.